The 3 T cell receptor beta chains listed next were all sequenced from one sample in a study of shared clonotypes between healthy human individuals (TCRdb year 2020). Library method: the immunoSEQ multiplex PCR assay. The source is immuneACCESS, and TCRdb retained only in-frame sequences with V and J called. Part of the clones is not carried over; for the studies checked, unresolved V genes explain less than half of this, and the remainder is unexplained. The sample data list 2 million to 2.5 million clones, and 90% to 95% of these were observed just once. The leading ten clones occupy 0.13% of the sample. Sequenced: naive CD4+ T cells sorted from blood. Explained via the paper, the cell subset or site label denotes: CD45RA+ positively selected. The receptor set was obtained from a man aged 18 to 30 in good health.

V usage is TRBV7-2 and J usage is TRBJ1-3; D not resolved. V lost 8 bases to trimming and J lost 2 bases, with 10 bases between them. The CDR3 has 13 amino acids. The V gene's germline CDR1 is SGHTA and CDR2 FQGNSA. CDR3 DNA sequence: TGTGCCAGCCGGGTAAGGGCTGGAAACACCATATATTTT. It is translated as CASRVRAGNTIYF.

V usage is TRBV9 and J usage is TRBJ2-2; D possibly uses TRBD1 or TRBD2 (5 bases each). CDR1 and CDR2 from the germline V gene are SGDLS and YYNGEE. This CDR3 spans 16 amino acids. Trimming removed 1 base from V and 6 bases from J, with 16 bases in between. CDR3 residues: CASSVSGPTIPGELFF. The CDR3 DNA sequence: TGTGCCAGCAGCGTATCGGGACCGACTATCCCCGGGGAGCTGTTTTTT.

This rearrangement joins TRBV7-3 to TRBJ2-3; 11 bases fit TRBD2. The CDR3 runs 15 residues. Unmatched junction bases numbered 4, after V lost 5 bases and J lost 3 bases. Germline CDR1 is SGHTA and CDR2 is FQGTGA. CDR3 residues: CASSPTSGGTDTQYF. CDR3 coding DNA: TGTGCCAGCAGCCCCACTAGCGGGGGTACAGATACGCAGTATTTT.